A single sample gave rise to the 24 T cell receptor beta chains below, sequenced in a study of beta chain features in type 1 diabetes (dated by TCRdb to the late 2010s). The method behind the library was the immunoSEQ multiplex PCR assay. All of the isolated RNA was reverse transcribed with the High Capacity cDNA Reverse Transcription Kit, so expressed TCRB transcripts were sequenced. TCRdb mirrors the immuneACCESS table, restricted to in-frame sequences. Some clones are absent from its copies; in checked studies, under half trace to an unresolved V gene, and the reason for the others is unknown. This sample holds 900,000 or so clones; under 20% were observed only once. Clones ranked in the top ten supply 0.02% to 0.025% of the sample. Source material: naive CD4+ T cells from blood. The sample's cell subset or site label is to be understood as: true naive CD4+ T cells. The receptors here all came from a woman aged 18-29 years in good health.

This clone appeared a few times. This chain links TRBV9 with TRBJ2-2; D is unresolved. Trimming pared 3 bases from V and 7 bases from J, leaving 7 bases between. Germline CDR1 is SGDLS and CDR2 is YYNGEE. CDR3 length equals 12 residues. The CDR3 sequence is CASSDRLGELFF. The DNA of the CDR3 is TGTGCCAGCAGCGATCGTCTCGGGGAGCTGTTTTTT.

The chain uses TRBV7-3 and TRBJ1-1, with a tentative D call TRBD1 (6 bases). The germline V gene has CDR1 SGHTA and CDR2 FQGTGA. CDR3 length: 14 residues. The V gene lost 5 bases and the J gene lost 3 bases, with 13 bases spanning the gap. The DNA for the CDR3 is TGTGCCAGCAGCAAGTCAGGGGTTCACACTGAAGCTTTCTTT. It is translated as CASSKSGVHTEAFF.

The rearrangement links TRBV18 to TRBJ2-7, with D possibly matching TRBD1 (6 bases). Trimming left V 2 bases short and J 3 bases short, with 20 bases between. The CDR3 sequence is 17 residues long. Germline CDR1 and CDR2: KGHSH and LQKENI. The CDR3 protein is CASSPTALGATLYEQYF. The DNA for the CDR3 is TGTGCCAGCTCACCAACGGCCCTGGGGGCAACCCTCTACGAGCAGTACTTC.

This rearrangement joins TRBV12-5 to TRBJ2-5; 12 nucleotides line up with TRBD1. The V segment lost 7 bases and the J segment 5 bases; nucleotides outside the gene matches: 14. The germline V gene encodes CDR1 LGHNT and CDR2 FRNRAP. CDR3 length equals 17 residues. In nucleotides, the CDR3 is TGTGCTAGTGCCTTGAACTCTCGGGACAGGGGGCAGGAGACCCAGTACTTC. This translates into CASALNSRDRGQETQYF.

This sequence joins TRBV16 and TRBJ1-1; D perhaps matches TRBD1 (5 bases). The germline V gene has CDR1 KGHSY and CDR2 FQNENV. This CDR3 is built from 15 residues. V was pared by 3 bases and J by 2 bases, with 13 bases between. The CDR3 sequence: CASSQEWGKNTEAFF. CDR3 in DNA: TGTGCCAGCAGCCAGGAGTGGGGGAAAAACACTGAAGCTTTCTTT.

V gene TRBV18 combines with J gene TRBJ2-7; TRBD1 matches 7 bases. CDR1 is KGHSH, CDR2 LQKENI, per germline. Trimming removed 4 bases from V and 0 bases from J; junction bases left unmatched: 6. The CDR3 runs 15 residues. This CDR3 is CASSRSGGDSYEQYF. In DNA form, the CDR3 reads TGTGCCAGCTCACGATCAGGGGGAGACTCCTACGAGCAGTACTTC.

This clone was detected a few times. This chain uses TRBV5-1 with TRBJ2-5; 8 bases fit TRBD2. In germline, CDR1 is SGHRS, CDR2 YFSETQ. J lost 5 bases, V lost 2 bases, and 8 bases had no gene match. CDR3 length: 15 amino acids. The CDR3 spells CASSFLSGKGETQYF. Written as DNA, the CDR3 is TGCGCCAGCAGCTTCCTTAGCGGGAAGGGCGAGACCCAGTACTTC.

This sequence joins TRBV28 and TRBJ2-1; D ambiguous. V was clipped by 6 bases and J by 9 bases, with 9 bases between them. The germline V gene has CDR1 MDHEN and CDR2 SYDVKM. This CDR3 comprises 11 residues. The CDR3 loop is CASSDPSEQFF. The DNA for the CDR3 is TGTGCCAGCAGCGACCCTAGTGAGCAGTTCTTC.

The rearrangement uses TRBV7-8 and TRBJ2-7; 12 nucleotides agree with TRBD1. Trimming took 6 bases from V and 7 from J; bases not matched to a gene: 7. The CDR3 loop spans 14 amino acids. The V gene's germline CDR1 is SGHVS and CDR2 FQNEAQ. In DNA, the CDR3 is TGTGCCAGCAGGCGGGACAGGGGGCAACGGGAGCAGTACTTC. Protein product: CASRRDRGQREQYF. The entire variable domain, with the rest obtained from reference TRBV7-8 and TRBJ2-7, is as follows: GAGVSQSPRYKVAKRGQDVALRCDPISGHVSLFWYQQALGQGPEFLTYFQNEAQLDKSGLPSDRFFAERPEGSVSTLKIQRTQQEDSAVYLCASRRDRGQREQYFGPGTRLTVT.

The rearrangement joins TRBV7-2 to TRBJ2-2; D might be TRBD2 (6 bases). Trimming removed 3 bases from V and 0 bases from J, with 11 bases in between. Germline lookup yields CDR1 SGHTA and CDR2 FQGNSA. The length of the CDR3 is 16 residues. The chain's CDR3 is CASSFSTRANTGELFF. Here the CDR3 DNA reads TGTGCCAGCAGCTTCTCGACTAGAGCGAACACCGGGGAGCTGTTTTTT. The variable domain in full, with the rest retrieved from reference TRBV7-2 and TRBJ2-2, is GAGVSQSPSNKVTEKGKDVELRCDPISGHTALYWYRQSLGQGLEFLIYFQGNSAPDKSGLPSDRFSAERTGGSVSTLTIQRTQQEDSAVYLCASSFSTRANTGELFFGEGSRLTVL.

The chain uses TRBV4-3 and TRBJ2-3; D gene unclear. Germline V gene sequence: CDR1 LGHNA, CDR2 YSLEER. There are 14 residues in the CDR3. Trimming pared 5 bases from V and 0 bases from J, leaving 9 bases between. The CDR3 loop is CASSYSTSTDTQYF. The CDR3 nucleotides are TGCGCCAGCAGCTACTCGACTAGCACAGATACGCAGTATTTT.

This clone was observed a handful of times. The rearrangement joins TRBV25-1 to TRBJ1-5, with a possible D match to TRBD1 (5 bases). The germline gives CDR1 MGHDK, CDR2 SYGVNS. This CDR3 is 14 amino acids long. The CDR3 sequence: CAYLPLGGNQPQHF. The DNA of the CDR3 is TGTGCTTATCTGCCATTGGGGGGCAATCAGCCCCAGCATTTT.

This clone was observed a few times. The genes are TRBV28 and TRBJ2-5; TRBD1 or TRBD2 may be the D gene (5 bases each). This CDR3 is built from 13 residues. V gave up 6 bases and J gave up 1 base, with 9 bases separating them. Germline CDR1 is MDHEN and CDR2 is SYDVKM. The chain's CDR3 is CASSRDAQETQYF. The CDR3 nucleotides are TGTGCCAGCAGCCGGGACGCCCAAGAGACCCAGTACTTC.

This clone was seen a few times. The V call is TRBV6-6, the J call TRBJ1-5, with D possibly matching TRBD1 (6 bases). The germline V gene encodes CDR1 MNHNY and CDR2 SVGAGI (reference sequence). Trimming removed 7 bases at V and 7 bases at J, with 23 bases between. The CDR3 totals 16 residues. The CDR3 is CASNRNRVGSSQPQHF. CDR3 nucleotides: TGTGCCAGCAATCGAAACAGGGTTGGGTCCTCCCAGCCCCAGCATTTT.

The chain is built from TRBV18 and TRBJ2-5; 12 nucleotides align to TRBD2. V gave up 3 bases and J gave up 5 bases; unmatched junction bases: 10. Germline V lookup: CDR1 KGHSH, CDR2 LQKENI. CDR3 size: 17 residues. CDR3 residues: CASSPTTSGRRLETQYF. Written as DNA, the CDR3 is TGTGCCAGCTCACCGACGACTAGCGGGAGACGGTTGGAGACCCAGTACTTC.

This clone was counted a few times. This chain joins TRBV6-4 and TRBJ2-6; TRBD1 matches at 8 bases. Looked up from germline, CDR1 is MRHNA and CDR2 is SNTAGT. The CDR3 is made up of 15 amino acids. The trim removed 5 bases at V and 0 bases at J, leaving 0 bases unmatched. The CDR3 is CASSTGGSGANVLTF. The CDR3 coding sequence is TGTGCCAGCAGTACAGGGGGCTCTGGGGCCAACGTCCTGACTTTC.

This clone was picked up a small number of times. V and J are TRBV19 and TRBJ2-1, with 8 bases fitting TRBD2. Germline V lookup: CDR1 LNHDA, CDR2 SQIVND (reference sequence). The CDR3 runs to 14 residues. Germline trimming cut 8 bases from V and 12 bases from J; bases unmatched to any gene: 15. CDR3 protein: CASGGRSGSRVQFF. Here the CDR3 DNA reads TGTGCCAGTGGGGGTAGGAGCGGGAGTAGGGTGCAGTTCTTC.

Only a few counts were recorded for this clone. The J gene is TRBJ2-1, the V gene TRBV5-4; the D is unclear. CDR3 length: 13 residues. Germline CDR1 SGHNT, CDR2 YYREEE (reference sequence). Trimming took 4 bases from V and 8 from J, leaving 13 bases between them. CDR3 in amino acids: CASSLRHRDEQFF. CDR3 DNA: TGTGCCAGCAGCCTGCGGCATAGGGATGAGCAGTTCTTC. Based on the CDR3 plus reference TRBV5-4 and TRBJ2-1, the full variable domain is ETGVTQSPTHLIKTRGQQVTLRCSSQSGHNTVSWYQQALGQGPQFIFQYYREEENGRGNFPPRFSGLQFPNYSSELNVNALELDDSALYLCASSLRHRDEQFFGPGTRLTVL.

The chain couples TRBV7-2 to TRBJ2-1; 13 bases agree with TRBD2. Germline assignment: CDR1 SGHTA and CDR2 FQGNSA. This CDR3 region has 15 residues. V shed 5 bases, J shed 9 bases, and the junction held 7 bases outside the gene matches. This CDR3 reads CASSPRTSGSGEQFF. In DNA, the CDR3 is TGTGCCAGCAGCCCCCGGACTAGCGGGAGTGGTGAGCAGTTCTTC.

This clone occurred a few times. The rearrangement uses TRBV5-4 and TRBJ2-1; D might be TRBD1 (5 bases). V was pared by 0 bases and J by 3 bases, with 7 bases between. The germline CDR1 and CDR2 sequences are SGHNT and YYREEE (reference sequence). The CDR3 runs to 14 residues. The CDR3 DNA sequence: TGTGCCAGCAGCTTGGTGGACAACTACAATGAGCAGTTCTTC. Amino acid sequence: CASSLVDNYNEQFF.

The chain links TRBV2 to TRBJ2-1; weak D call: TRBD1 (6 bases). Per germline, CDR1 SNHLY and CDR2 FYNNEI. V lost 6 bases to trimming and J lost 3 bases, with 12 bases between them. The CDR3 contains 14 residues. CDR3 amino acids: CASSRQVHYNEQFF. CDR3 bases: TGTGCCAGCAGCCGACAGGTCCACTACAATGAGCAGTTCTTC. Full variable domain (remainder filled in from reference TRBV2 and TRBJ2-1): EPEVTQTPSHQVTQMGQEVILRCVPISNHLYFYWYRQILGQKVEFLVSFYNNEISEKSEIFDDQFSVERPDGSNFTLKIRSTKLEDSAMYFCASSRQVHYNEQFFGPGTRLTVL.

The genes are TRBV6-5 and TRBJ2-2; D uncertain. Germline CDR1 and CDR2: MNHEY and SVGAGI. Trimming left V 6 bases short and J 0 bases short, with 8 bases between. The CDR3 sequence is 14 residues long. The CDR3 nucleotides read TGTGCCAGCAGGTACAGCGCGAACACCGGGGAGCTGTTTTTT. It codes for CASRYSANTGELFF.

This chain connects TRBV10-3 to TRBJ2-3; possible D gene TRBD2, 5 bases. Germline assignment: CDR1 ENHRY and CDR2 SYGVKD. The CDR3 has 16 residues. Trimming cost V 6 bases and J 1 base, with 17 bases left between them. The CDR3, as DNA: TGTGCCATCAGCGAGCAACTAGTTCAGGGCACAGATACGCAGTATTTT. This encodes CAISEQLVQGTDTQYF.

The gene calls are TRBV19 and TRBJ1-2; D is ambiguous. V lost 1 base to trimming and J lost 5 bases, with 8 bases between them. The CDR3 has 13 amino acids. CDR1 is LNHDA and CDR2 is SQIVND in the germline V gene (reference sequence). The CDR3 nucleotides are TGTGCCAGTAGTATAGGGGGAGGATATGGCTACACCTTC. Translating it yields CASSIGGGYGYTF.